Included here is one T cell receptor (beta chain) sequence, with context. No cognate antigen has been identified for it. Base qualities were left out, and no much larger clone turns up one base away. This record belongs to a study of vaccination and CD4 T cells after COVID-19 (dated by TCRdb to about 2022). With respect to the entire study: Convalescent patients had a positive SARS-CoV-2 result on nasal swab PCR, and of these patients, several had mild disease and one had severe disease. Post-COVID blood samples from convalescent patients were collected a median of about 110 days after diagnosis, with a range of roughly 30 to 161 days. For stimulating the cultures, overlapping spike peptide pools were used, derived from SARS-CoV-2 as well as from the common cold coronaviruses HCoV-NL63, HCoV-OC43 and HCoV-229E. In control cultures, a CEFX viral epitope pool was used as positive control, an HIV-1 Nef peptide pool was used as negative control, or no peptide was added. Post-vaccine blood samples were collected a median of about 72 days after the second vaccine dose, ranging from roughly 14 to 241 days. The convalescent cohort comprised six males and four females, including two Hispanic individuals, seven Caucasians, two Asians and one multiracial person. The spike-specific CD4+ TCR repertoire was compared before and after mRNA vaccination in over nine COVID-19 convalescent patients and a handful of infection-naive healthy vaccine recipients. Three convalescent patients were sampled both early after vaccination (day 14) and late after vaccination (days 161 to 241). Participants received two doses of either the Pfizer-BioNTech BNT162b2 vaccine (n=8) or the Moderna mRNA-1273 vaccine (n=2).

The paper as a whole reports these results and caveats: Of the vaccine-specific clones in convalescent patients, 304 of 307, or nearly all, reacted only to SARS-CoV-2 spike and did not cross-react with common cold coronaviruses. An increase in the median number of SARS-CoV-2-reactive clonotypes from approximately 21 after infection to approximately 41 after vaccination was observed, but the change was not found to be significant. In convalescent patients, a median about 84% of post-vaccine SARS-CoV-2-reactive clones were detected only after vaccination, and vaccine-specific priming was suggested by this finding. The study included relatively few convalescent patients and did not analyze early timepoints after natural infection.

The receptor library was made with PCR. DNA from cultured CD4+ T cells underwent TCR sequencing with the Oncomine TCR Beta short-read assay at the Johns Hopkins FTIC core. The QIAamp micro DNA kit was used to extract genomic DNA from the cultured CD4+ T cells. Oncomine TCR Beta libraries from cultured CD4+ T cells were pooled using unique dual indexes and sequenced on an Illumina iSeq 100. From the authors' description of their analysis: Non-productive sequences were removed, and CDR3s not starting with C, not ending with F or W, or shorter than 7 amino acids were discarded. The MANAFEST web application was used to identify antigen-specific clonotypes by comparing peptide-stimulated wells against reference wells and other culture wells. Positive clones required FDR below 0.05, an odds ratio above 5, and productive frequency above 0.1% in at least two of three replicate wells. Cross-reactive clonotypes were defined as significantly expanded in both SARS-CoV-2 spike wells and at least one common cold coronavirus spike condition. Using R version 3.6.1, CDR3 homology was evaluated through Levenshtein distances (stringdist) along with unrooted phylogenetic trees (ape). The public reads were reanalyzed by TCRdb: fastp trimming at Q25, MiXCR alignment, in-frame beta chains only. All rows with the same CDR3 protein become a single entry with the most common DNA and genes. The V and J calls reflect TCRdb's pipeline rather than the authors' work. The sample table records about 23,000 distinct CDR3 sequences; roughly 43% of these occur just once. The ten largest clonotypes hold under 6.5% of the sample.

The time point label corresponds to: late sampling 161 to 241 days after vaccination in three convalescent patients. The treatment or condition label, as the study defines it: roughly 10-day PBMC culture with coronavirus spike peptide pools or control peptides (ViraFEST assay). The study used the ViraFEST assay, which expanded antigen-specific T cells with peptide pools and then identified expanded clonotypes by TCR sequencing. The convalescent patients' positive SARS-CoV-2 PCR tests fell between March and December 2020, which was before the Alpha, Beta and Delta variants emerged in the United States. Each well held 2 million or so PBMCs cultured in IMDM containing roughly 5% human AB serum and roughly 10 IU/ml IL-2, with about 9.4 ug/ml peptide pools added. Half of the culture medium was replaced with fresh IL-2-containing medium on days 3 and 7. Once the cells had been in culture for roughly 11 days, the EasySep CD4+ T cell isolation kit was used to isolate CD4+ T cells by negative selection. Ficoll-Paque Plus gradient centrifugation was used to isolate PBMCs from whole blood, and the isolated PBMCs were then either used fresh or cryopreserved at -140C. In general, triplicate wells were set up for every culture condition.

The source is a human donor who had recovered from COVID-19. The material was CD4+ T cells from blood, cultured in vitro, obtained about 7 months after SARS-CoV-2 vaccination.

The CDR3 sequence is CASRGTSGSWADTQYF. The DNA sequence is as follows: TGTGCCAGTAGGGGGACTAGCGGGAGTTGGGCAGATACGCAGTATTTT. The V and J genes are TRBV19 and TRBJ2-3, and TRBD2 aligns with 14 junction nucleotides. The CDR3 holds 16 amino acids from the cysteine to the phenylalanine. The DNA shown is the 48-base CDR3, in frame from base 1. V is cut back by 6 bases and J by 4 bases, with 6 bases in the junction unmatched. Taken from the germline V gene (reference sequence), the CDR1 and CDR2 loops are LNHDA and SQIVND. Here the CDR3 is joined to the reference TRBV19 and TRBJ2-3 genes, and the full variable domain is: DGGITQSPKYLFRKEGQNVTLSCEQNLNHDAMYWYRQDPGQGLRLIYYSQIVNDFQKGDIAEGYSVSREKKESFPLTVTSAQKNPTAFYLCASRGTSGSWADTQYFGPGTRLTVL.